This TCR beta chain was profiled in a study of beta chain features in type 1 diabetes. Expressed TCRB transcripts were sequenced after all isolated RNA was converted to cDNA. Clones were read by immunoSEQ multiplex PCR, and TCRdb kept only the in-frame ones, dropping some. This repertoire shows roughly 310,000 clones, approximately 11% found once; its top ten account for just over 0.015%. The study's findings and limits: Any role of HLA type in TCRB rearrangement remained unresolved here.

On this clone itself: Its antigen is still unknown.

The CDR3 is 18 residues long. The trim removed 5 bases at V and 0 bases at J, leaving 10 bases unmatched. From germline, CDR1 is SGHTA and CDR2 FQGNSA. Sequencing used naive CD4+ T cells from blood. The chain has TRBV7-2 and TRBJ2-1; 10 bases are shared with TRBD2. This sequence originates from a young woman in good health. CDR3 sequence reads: CASSPRTSGALSYNEQFF. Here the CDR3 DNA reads TGTGCCAGCAGCCCGAGGACTAGCGGAGCTCTCTCCTACAATGAGCAGTTCTTC.